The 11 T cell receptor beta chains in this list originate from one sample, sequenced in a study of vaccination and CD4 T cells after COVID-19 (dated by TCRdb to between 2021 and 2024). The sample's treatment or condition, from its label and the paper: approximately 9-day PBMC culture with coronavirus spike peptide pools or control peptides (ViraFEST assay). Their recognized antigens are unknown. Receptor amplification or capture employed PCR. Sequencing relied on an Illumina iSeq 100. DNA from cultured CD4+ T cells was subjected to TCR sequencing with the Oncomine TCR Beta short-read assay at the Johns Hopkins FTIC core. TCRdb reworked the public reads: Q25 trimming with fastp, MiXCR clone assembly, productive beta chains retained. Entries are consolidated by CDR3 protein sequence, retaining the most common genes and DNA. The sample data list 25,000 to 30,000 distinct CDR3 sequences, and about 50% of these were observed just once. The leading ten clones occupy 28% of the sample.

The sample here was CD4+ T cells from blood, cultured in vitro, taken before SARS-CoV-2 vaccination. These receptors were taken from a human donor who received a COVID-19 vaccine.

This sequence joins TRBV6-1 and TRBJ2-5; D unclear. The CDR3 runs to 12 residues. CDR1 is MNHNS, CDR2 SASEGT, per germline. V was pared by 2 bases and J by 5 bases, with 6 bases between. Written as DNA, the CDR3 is TGTGCCAGCAGTGAAAGGAGTGAGACCCAGTACTTC. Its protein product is CASSERSETQYF.

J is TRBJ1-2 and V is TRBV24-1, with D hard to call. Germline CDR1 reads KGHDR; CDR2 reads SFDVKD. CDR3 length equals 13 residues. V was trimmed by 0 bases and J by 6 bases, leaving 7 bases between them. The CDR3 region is CATSDLSQHGYTF. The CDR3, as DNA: TGTGCCACCAGTGATTTGTCCCAGCATGGCTACACCTTC.

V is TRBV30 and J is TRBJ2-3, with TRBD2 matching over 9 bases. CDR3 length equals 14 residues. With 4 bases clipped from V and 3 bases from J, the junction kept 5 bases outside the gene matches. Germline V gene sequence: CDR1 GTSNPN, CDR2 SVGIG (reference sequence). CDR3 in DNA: TGTGCCTGGACCCCGGGACTAGCAACAGATACGCAGTATTTT. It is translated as CAWTPGLATDTQYF.

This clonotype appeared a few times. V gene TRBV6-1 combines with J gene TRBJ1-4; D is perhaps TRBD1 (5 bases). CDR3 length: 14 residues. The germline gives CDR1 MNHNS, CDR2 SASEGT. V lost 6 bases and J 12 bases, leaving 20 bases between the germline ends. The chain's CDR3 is CASSSGGEGFQLFF. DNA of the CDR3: TGTGCCAGCAGCTCCGGCGGTGAGGGGTTTCAACTGTTTTTT.

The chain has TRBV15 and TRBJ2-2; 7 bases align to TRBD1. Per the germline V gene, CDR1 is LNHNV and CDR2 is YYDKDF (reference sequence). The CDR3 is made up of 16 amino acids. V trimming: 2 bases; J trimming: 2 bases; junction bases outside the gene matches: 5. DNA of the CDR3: TGTGCCACCAGCAGAAACAGGGGCCTTAACACCGGGGAGCTGTTTTTT. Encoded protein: CATSRNRGLNTGELFF.

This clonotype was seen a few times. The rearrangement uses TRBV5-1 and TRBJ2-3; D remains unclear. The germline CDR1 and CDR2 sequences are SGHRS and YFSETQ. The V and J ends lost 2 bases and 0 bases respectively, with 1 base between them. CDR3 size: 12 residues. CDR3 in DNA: TGCGCCAGCAGCTTTAGCACAGATACGCAGTATTTT. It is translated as CASSFSTDTQYF.

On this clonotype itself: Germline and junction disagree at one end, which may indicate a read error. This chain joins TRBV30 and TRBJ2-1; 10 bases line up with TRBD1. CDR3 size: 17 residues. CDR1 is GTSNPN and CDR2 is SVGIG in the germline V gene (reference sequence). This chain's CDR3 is CAWRQPGQGRSYNEQLF. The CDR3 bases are TGTGCCTGGAGGCAACCGGGACAGGGGAGAAGCTACAATGAGCAGCTCTTC.

CDR3 coding DNA: TGTGCCAGCAGCCCCCTTAATGCAGATACGCAGTATTTT. Translated: CASSPLNADTQYF. The chain carries TRBV11-3 and TRBJ2-3; D not certain. Per the germline V gene, CDR1 is SGHNT and CDR2 is YENEEA. The CDR3 has 13 residues. Trimming cost V 5 bases and J 4 bases, with 10 bases left between them.

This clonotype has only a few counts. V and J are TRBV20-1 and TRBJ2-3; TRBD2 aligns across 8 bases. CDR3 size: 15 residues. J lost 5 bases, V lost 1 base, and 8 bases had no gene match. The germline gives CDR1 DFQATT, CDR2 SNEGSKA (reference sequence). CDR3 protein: CSARGGGGNRDTQYF. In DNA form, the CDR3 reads TGCAGTGCTAGAGGTGGCGGGGGGAATAGAGATACGCAGTATTTT.

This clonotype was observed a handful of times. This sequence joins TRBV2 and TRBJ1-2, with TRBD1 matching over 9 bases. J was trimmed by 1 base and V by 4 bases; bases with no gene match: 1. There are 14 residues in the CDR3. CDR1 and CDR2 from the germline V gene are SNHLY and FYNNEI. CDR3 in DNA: TGTGCCAGCAGTGGGGACAGGGATAACTATGGCTACACCTTC. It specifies CASSGDRDNYGYTF.

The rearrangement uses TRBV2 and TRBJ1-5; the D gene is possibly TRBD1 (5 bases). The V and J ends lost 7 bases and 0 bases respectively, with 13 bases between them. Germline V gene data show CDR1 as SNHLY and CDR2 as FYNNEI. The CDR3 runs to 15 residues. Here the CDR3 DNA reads TGTGCCAGCAAAAGCAACAGGAATAGCAATCAGCCCCAGCATTTT. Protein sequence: CASKSNRNSNQPQHF.